This record looks at one TCR beta chain sequence and its context. There are 14 residues in the CDR3. From germline, CDR1 is SGHVS and CDR2 FQNEAQ. Trimming removed 1 base at V and 5 bases at J, with 11 bases between. The source of the sample is a study of blood T cell repertoires in COVID-19. Turning to the study itself: Acute and convalescent COVID-19 specimens originated in the United States, Italy and Spain. T cells, B-cell-depleted T cells, or PBMCs supplied cDNA or gDNA.

Per the original data handling: Amplifying reference gene primers gave estimates of nucleated cell counts. Repertoires were generated with immunoSEQ multiplex PCR, while TCRdb's copy carries only in-frame clones and drops some. The V and J calls and clone size were taken over from that table, and D and trimming were inferred from the DNA. The profile shows approximately 300,000 clones, around 88% of them singletons. Sequencing was done on a sample of peripheral blood. This receptor was taken from a woman aged 50 to 65 with acute or convalescent COVID-19. This chain connects TRBV7-8 to TRBJ1-1; D unresolved. CDR3 protein: CASSLGALWTEAFF. CDR3 DNA sequence: TGTGCCAGCAGCTTAGGGGCCCTTTGGACTGAAGCTTTCTTT. Drawing the rest from reference TRBV7-8 and TRBJ1-1, the complete variable domain is GAGVSQSPRYKVAKRGQDVALRCDPISGHVSLFWYQQALGQGPEFLTYFQNEAQLDKSGLPSDRFFAERPEGSVSTLKIQRTQQEDSAVYLCASSLGALWTEAFFGQGTRLTVV.